This T cell receptor beta chain was recovered during a study of beta chain features in type 1 diabetes. Expressed TCRB transcripts were sequenced after all isolated RNA was converted to cDNA. Measured with immunoSEQ multiplex PCR; TCRdb has only the in-frame clones, and not every one. Of under 500,000 clones in the sample, approximately 28% were seen once. V shed 4 bases and J 8 bases; nucleotides not matched to a gene: 10. The germline V gene has CDR1 SGHDN and CDR2 FVKESK. The CDR3 sequence is 15 residues long. This clone showed up just a few times. Input material: naive CD4+ T cells from blood. This chain joins TRBV14 and TRBJ2-3; 9 bases fit TRBD2. This clonotype was sampled from a man aged 18 to 30 in good health. The CDR3 loop reads CASSRTLAGHPTQYF. In DNA form, the CDR3 reads TGTGCCAGCAGCCGTACTCTAGCGGGACACCCTACGCAGTATTTT.